These 9 T cell receptor beta chains originate from one sample sequenced in a study of blood T cell repertoires in COVID-19. Clones were sequenced by immunoSEQ multiplex PCR, and TCRdb holds only the in-frame ones, with some missing. The profile shows over 150,000 clones, roughly 80% of them singletons. Sequencing was performed on peripheral blood. The origin of the receptors is a woman aged 55-69 years with acute or convalescent COVID-19.

This sequence joins TRBV6-6 and TRBJ2-1; D gene ambiguous. V was shortened by 0 bases and J by 8 bases, with 17 bases between the two germline ends. Germline CDR1 is MNHNY and CDR2 is SVGAGI (reference sequence). The CDR3 loop spans 16 amino acids. The CDR3 loop is CASSYSSIKALDEQFF. DNA of the CDR3: TGTGCCAGCAGTTACTCGTCCATCAAAGCTCTGGATGAGCAGTTCTTC.

This sequence joins TRBV7-7 and TRBJ2-5; TRBD1 agrees at 8 bases. Trimming took 3 bases from V and 5 from J; bases not matched to a gene: 8. Germline V gene lookup returns CDR1 SSHAT and CDR2 FNYEAQ (reference sequence). This CDR3 comprises 15 residues. The DNA for the CDR3 is TGTGCCAGCAGCTTTTCAGGGGGCGAATTTGAGACCCAGTACTTC. Protein sequence: CASSFSGGEFETQYF.

The V call is TRBV10-3, the J call TRBJ1-4, with 11 bases matching TRBD1. Germline-derived CDR1 and CDR2 are ENHRY and SYGVKD. This CDR3 is built from 16 residues. The V gene end was trimmed by 6 bases and the J gene end by 0 bases; junction bases not matched to a gene: 3. CDR3 coding DNA: TGTGCCATCAGGGAGGGACAGGGGGCAACTAATGAAAAACTGTTTTTT. Residues: CAIREGQGATNEKLFF.

The gene calls are TRBV28 and TRBJ2-5; perhaps TRBD2 as D (6 bases). CDR3 length: 12 residues. V was pared by 7 bases and J by 6 bases, with 12 bases between. Germline V gives CDR1 MDHEN, CDR2 SYDVKM. The CDR3, as DNA: TGTGCCAGCACGCGGGGACGAAAGACCCAGTACTTC. The encoded protein is CASTRGRKTQYF.

This sequence joins TRBV9 and TRBJ2-1; 7 bases line up with TRBD2. Trimming at V came to 0 bases and at J to 2 bases, leaving 2 bases not matched to a gene. Germline-derived CDR1 and CDR2 are SGDLS and YYNGEE. CDR3 size: 15 residues. Here the CDR3 reads CASSVGGTTYNEQFF. The CDR3 DNA follows: TGTGCCAGCAGCGTAGGTGGGACTACCTACAATGAGCAGTTCTTC. The full variable domain, with the rest looked up from reference TRBV9 and TRBJ2-1, is DSGVTQTPKHLITATGQRVTLRCSPRSGDLSVYWYQQSLDQGLQFLIQYYNGEERAKGNILERFSAQQFPDLHSELNLSSLELGDSALYFCASSVGGTTYNEQFFGPGTRLTVL.

This clone appeared a few times. The rearrangement links TRBV6-2 or TRBV6-3 to TRBJ1-5; D uncertain. Germline CDR1 MNHEY, CDR2 SVGEGT. The CDR3 spans 15 residues. The V end was cut by 2 bases, the J end by 3 bases, with 11 bases between. The CDR3 protein is CASSYRVADNQPQHF. The CDR3 DNA sequence: TGTGCCAGCAGTTACCGGGTGGCGGACAATCAGCCCCAGCATTTT.

V gene TRBV5-5 combines with J gene TRBJ2-7; unclear D gene. Trimming took off 4 bases at V and 3 bases at J, with 14 bases between the two ends. The CDR3 has 14 residues. Germline-derived CDR1 and CDR2 are SGHKS and YYEKEE (reference sequence). CDR3 in amino acids: CASSRDTHLYEQYV. The CDR3 DNA follows: TGTGCCAGCAGCCGTGACACCCATCTCTACGAGCAGTACGTC.

This chain connects TRBV7-9 to TRBJ1-6, with 7 bases that match TRBD1. The germline gives CDR1 SEHNR, CDR2 FQNEAQ (reference sequence). The CDR3 has 14 amino acids. J was trimmed by 7 bases and V by 5 bases; bases with no gene match: 5. The CDR3 nucleotides read TGTGCCAGCAGCCCACAGGGGTGGAATTCACCCCTCCACTTT. Translation: CASSPQGWNSPLHF. The full variable domain, its missing parts supplied by reference TRBV7-9 and TRBJ1-6, is DTGVSQNPRHKITKRGQNVTFRCDPISEHNRLYWYRQTLGQGPEFLTYFQNEAQLEKSRLLSDRFSAERPKGSFSTLEIQRTEQGDSAMYLCASSPQGWNSPLHFGNGTRLTVT.

This clone was detected a few times. This chain links TRBV23-1 with TRBJ1-4, with D maybe TRBD1 (5 bases). TRBV23-1 is filed as an ORF, its function uncertain. The CDR3 is made up of 18 amino acids. V lost 4 bases and J 0 bases, leaving 18 bases between the germline ends. DNA for the CDR3: TGCGCCAGCAGTCCGGCGCGGGGCTTATTGGCAACTAATGAAAAACTGTTTTTT. It specifies CASSPARGLLATNEKLFF.